This T cell receptor (beta chain) derives from a study of blood T cell repertoires in COVID-19. This clone has a single count. How the authors handled the data: Quantification of nucleated cells was approximated via reference gene primer amplification. Produced via immunoSEQ multiplex PCR; TCRdb's table is partial and in-frame only. Clonal size and the V and J genes are those of that table, whereas D and trimming came from the DNA. The table shows 180,000 or so clones, with about 81% occurring only once. Germline assignment: CDR1 WNHNN and CDR2 SYGVQD (reference sequence). The CDR3 spans 17 residues. V lost 8 bases and J lost 1, with 20 bases in between.

The rearrangement joins TRBV10-1 to TRBJ2-2; tentative D call: TRBD1 (5 bases). What was sequenced was peripheral blood. This clonotype was obtained from a woman between 65 and 79 years old with acute or convalescent COVID-19. The CDR3 DNA reads as TGCGCCAGCTCTGGAGTAAGGGCCAGGGAGAACACCGGGGAGCTGTTTTTT. Protein sequence: CASSGVRARENTGELFF.